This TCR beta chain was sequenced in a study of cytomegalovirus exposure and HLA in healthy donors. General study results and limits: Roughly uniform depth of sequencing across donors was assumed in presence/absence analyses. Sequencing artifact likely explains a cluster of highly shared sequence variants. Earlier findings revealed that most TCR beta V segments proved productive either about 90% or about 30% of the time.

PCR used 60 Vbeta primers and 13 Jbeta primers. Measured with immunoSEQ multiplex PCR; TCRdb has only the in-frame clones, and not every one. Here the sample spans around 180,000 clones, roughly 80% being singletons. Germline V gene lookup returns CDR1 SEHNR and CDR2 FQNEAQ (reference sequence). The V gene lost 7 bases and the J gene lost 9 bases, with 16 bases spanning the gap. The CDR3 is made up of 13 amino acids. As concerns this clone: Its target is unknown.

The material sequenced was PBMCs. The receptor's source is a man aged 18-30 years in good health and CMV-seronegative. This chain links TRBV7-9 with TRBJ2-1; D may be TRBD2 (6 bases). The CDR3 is CASTPTGVTEQFF. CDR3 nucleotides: TGTGCCAGCACCCCCACGGGAGTCACTGAGCAGTTCTTC.